These 18 T cell receptor beta chains share one sample of origin, sequenced in a study of cytomegalovirus exposure and HLA in healthy donors. The PCR had 60 Vbeta and 13 Jbeta primers. Assay used: immunoSEQ multiplex PCR; TCRdb lists only in-frame clones, some missing. The data hold some 77,000 clones, with over 70% observed a single time. Sequencing input: PBMCs. The source is a man aged 50-59 years in good health and CMV-seropositive.

This chain links TRBV19 with TRBJ1-5, with a weak D call TRBD1 (6 bases). This CDR3 is 16 amino acids long. The germline gives CDR1 LNHDA, CDR2 SQIVND (reference sequence). V gave up 4 bases and J gave up 2 bases, with 15 bases separating them. The CDR3, as DNA: TGTGCCAGTAGTACCTACCCGTCAGGGGGCAATCAGCCCCAGCATTTT. Translating it yields CASSTYPSGGNQPQHF. Full variable domain (rest looked up from reference TRBV19 and TRBJ1-5): DGGITQSPKYLFRKEGQNVTLSCEQNLNHDAMYWYRQDPGQGLRLIYYSQIVNDFQKGDIAEGYSVSREKKESFPLTVTSAQKNPTAFYLCASSTYPSGGNQPQHFGDGTRLSIL.

This chain joins TRBV5-1 and TRBJ2-1; TRBD2 aligns across 12 bases. Looked up from germline, CDR1 is SGHRS and CDR2 is YFSETQ. The CDR3 covers 17 residues. J gave up 1 base and V 6 bases, and 8 bases lay outside the gene matches. CDR3 bases: TGCGCCAGCACCGAGACTAGCGGGAGCGTTTCCTACAATGAGCAGTTCTTC. Translating it yields CASTETSGSVSYNEQFF.

The V call is TRBV10-2, the J call TRBJ2-1; D may be TRBD2 (5 bases). This CDR3 contains 14 residues. Germline CDR1 WSHSY, CDR2 SAAADI. V was trimmed by 7 bases and J by 4 bases, leaving 14 bases between them. The CDR3 DNA sequence: TGCGCCAGCAACCCCAGCGGAACTTACAATGAGCAGTTCTTC. It codes for CASNPSGTYNEQFF.

The gene calls are TRBV7-2 and TRBJ2-3; 10 bases line up with TRBD2. The junction had 9 bases not matched to a gene; V was cut back by 5 bases and J by 4 bases. CDR1 is SGHTA and CDR2 is FQGNSA in the germline V gene. This CDR3 has 16 amino acids. The chain's CDR3 is CASSPPSGGGADTQYF. CDR3 nucleotide sequence: TGTGCCAGCAGCCCACCTAGCGGGGGCGGTGCAGATACGCAGTATTTT.

Comment on this clone: An end of the junction differs from the germline gene, which may be a read error. CDR3 loop: CASSQGQGVLSGANGLTF. DNA of the CDR3: TGCGCCAGCAGCCAGGGACAGGGGGTACTTTCGGGGGCCAACGGCCTGACTTTC. The chain uses TRBV4-1 and TRBJ2-6; 11 positions agree with TRBD1. From germline, CDR1 is MGHRA and CDR2 YSYEKL. This CDR3 region has 18 residues.

This clone has a single count. CDR3 bases: TGTGCCAGCAGCTTAGTTTACAGGGGAGGCGACACTGAAGCTTTCTTT. It translates to CASSLVYRGGDTEAFF. The rearrangement links TRBV7-9 to TRBJ1-1, with 7 nucleotides matching TRBD1. J lost 3 bases, V lost 1 base, and 8 bases had no gene match. CDR1 and CDR2 (germline): SEHNR, FQNEAQ (reference sequence). This CDR3 region has 16 residues.

The chain uses TRBV5-8 and TRBJ2-3; 7 bases fit TRBD2. This CDR3 region has 15 residues. Germline assignment: CDR1 SGHTS and CDR2 YDEGEE. Trimming cost V 5 bases and J 6 bases; bases outside gene matches: 12. This CDR3 reads CASRTGAGVTDTQYF. In DNA, the CDR3 is TGTGCCAGCAGGACCGGGGCGGGGGTCACGGATACGCAGTATTTT. The whole variable domain, remainder taken from reference TRBV5-8 and TRBJ2-3, is EAGVTQSPTHLIKTRGQQATLRCSPISGHTSVYWYQQALGLGLQFLLWYDEGEERNRGNFPPRFSGRQFPNYSSELNVNALELEDSALYLCASRTGAGVTDTQYFGPGTRLTVL.

The chain uses TRBV18 and TRBJ2-3, with 9 bases that match TRBD2. From germline, CDR1 is KGHSH and CDR2 LQKENI. The CDR3 is 15 amino acids. V lost 3 bases to trimming and J lost 5 bases; unmatched junction nucleotides: 6. DNA of the CDR3: TGTGCCAGCTCACCTCGAGGACTAGCGCAAGATACGCAGTATTTT. This encodes CASSPRGLAQDTQYF.

Details on this clone: The junction and the germline gene differ at one end; a read error may be behind it. The V gene is TRBV7-9, the J gene TRBJ2-2; perhaps TRBD1 as D (5 bases). From germline, CDR1 is SEHNR and CDR2 FQNEAQ (reference sequence). The CDR3 has 13 residues. In DNA form, the CDR3 reads TGTTCCAGCAGGGTAGAGAACACCGGGGAGCTGTTTTTT. It yields the protein CSSRVENTGELFF.

The J gene is TRBJ2-7, the V gene TRBV5-1, with 8 bases that match TRBD1. Germline-derived CDR1 and CDR2 are SGHRS and YFSETQ. V lost 4 bases to trimming and J lost 5 bases; unmatched junction nucleotides: 11. The CDR3 has 15 amino acids. The CDR3 region is CASSPTGVNGHEQYF. The CDR3 coding sequence is TGCGCCAGCAGCCCGACAGGGGTGAATGGCCACGAGCAGTACTTC.

As to this clone: One end of the junction fails to match germline, which may point to a read error. The gene calls are TRBV7-9 and TRBJ2-3; maybe TRBD2 (6 bases). Germline lookup yields CDR1 SEHNR and CDR2 FQNEAQ (reference sequence). This CDR3 is built from 16 residues. CDR3 nucleotides: TGTTCCAGCAGCTTAGCCGCTAGCGCACCCACAGATACGCAGTATTTT. Its protein is CSSSLAASAPTDTQYF.

CDR3 coding DNA: TGTGCCATCAGGCCCCCCACAGGGCCCGAAGAGACCCAGTACTTC. Its protein is CAIRPPTGPEETQYF. The rearrangement links TRBV2 to TRBJ2-5; possible D gene TRBD1, 6 bases. CDR3 length: 15 residues. Trimming left V 10 bases short and J 3 bases short, with 21 bases between. Looked up from germline, CDR1 is SNHLY and CDR2 is FYNNEI. The full variable domain, completed using reference TRBV2 and TRBJ2-5, is EPEVTQTPSHQVTQMGQEVILRCVPISNHLYFYWYRQILGQKVEFLVSFYNNEISEKSEIFDDQFSVERPDGSNFTLKIRSTKLEDSAMYFCAIRPPTGPEETQYFGPGTRLLVL.

V usage is TRBV7-9 and J usage is TRBJ2-2; D not resolved. This CDR3 comprises 14 residues. The germline V gene encodes CDR1 SEHNR and CDR2 FQNEAQ (reference sequence). Trimming stripped 2 bases from V and 3 bases from J, with 7 bases between. The CDR3 is CASSLTRDTGELFF. CDR3 in DNA: TGTGCCAGCAGCTTAACACGGGACACCGGGGAGCTGTTTTTT. The complete variable domain, with remaining parts taken from reference TRBV7-9 and TRBJ2-2, reads DTGVSQNPRHKITKRGQNVTFRCDPISEHNRLYWYRQTLGQGPEFLTYFQNEAQLEKSRLLSDRFSAERPKGSFSTLEIQRTEQGDSAMYLCASSLTRDTGELFFGEGSRLTVL.

The CDR3 DNA sequence: TGTGCCAGCTCACCACGGTCCGGTGAGACCCAGTACTTC. Amino acids: CASSPRSGETQYF. The chain carries TRBV18 and TRBJ2-5, with no clear D. The CDR3 extends over 13 amino acids. Germline-derived CDR1 and CDR2 are KGHSH and LQKENI. Trimming cost V 1 base and J 5 bases, with 8 bases left between them.

This clone was observed a single time. V and J are TRBV10-3 and TRBJ2-7; D unclear. V lost 2 bases, J lost 7 bases, and 12 bases lay in between. Germline V CDR1 and CDR2: ENHRY, SYGVKD. CDR3 size: 13 residues. The CDR3 coding sequence is TGTGCCATCAGTGAGCCTCCTTCCAGGGAGCAGTACTTC. It specifies CAISEPPSREQYF.

The V and J genes are TRBV5-1 and TRBJ1-1; D is unresolved. Germline V gene sequence: CDR1 SGHRS, CDR2 YFSETQ. The CDR3 spans 13 residues. Trimming left V 3 bases short and J 0 bases short, with 6 bases between. CDR3 coding DNA: TGCGCCAGCAGCTCCGGGGTGAACACTGAAGCTTTCTTT. Translation gives CASSSGVNTEAFF.

V and J are TRBV7-2 and TRBJ2-5; unclear D gene. Per germline, CDR1 SGHTA and CDR2 FQGNSA. The V end was cut by 1 base, the J end by 0 bases, with 9 bases between. The CDR3 consists of 15 residues. CDR3 nucleotides: TGTGCCAGCAGCTTAGTTGCACAGAACCAAGAGACCCAGTACTTC. It is translated as CASSLVAQNQETQYF.

This chain connects TRBV5-1 to TRBJ2-2; 9 bases match TRBD1. This CDR3 is built from 16 residues. V dropped 4 bases and J dropped 5; count of bases not matched to a gene: 9. The germline gives CDR1 SGHRS, CDR2 YFSETQ. The CDR3 is CASSRGQGTGTGELFF. CDR3 DNA: TGCGCCAGCAGCCGAGGACAGGGGACGGGGACCGGGGAGCTGTTTTTT.